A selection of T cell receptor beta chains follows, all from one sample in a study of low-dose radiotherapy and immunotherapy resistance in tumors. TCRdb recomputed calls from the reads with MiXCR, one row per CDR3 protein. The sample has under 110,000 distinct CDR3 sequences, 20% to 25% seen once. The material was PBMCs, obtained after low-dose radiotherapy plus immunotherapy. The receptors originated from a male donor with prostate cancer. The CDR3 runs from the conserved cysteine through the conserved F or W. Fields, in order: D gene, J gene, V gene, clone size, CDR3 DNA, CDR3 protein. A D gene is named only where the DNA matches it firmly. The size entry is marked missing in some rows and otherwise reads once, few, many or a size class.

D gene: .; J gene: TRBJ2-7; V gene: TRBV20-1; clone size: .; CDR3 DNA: TGCAGTGCTACCGGGACTGCCTCCTACGAGCAGTACTTC; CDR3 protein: CSATGTASYEQYF
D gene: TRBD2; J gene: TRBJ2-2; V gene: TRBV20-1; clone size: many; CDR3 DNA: TGCAGTGCATTCACCGGGGGGGCTGGCGGGGAGCTGTTTTTT; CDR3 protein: CSAFTGGAGGELFF
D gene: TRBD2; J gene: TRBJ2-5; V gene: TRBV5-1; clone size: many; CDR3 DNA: TGCGCCAGCAGCGTCGGGGGGGAGGAGACCCAGTACTTC; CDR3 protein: CASSVGGEETQYF
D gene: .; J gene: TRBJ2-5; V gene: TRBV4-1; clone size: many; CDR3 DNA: TGCGCCAGCAGCCAAGAGGAAGCAATCCAAGAGACCCAGTACTTC; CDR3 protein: CASSQEEAIQETQYF
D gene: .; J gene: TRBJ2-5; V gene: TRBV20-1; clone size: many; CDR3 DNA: TGCAGTGCTAGAGTGGGGGGACAAGAGACCCAGTACTTC; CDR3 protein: CSARVGGQETQYF
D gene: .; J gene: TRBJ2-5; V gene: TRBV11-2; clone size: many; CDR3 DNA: TGTGCCAGCAGCCCCAGAGAGACCCAGTACTTC; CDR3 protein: CASSPRETQYF
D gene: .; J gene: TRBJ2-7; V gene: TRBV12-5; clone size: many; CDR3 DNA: TGTGCTAGTGGTTTGGTACCGGTAACAGCGCCTTTTTCCTACGAGCAGTACTTC; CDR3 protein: CASGLVPVTAPFSYEQYF
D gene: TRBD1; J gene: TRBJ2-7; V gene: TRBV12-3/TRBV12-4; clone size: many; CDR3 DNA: TGTGCCAGCAGTTTAGAGGACAGGGGGCACGAGCAGTACTTC; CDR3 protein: CASSLEDRGHEQYF
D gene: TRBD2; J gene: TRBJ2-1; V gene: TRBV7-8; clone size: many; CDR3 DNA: TGTGCCAGCAGCCTTGGACTAGGAAACAATGAGCAGTTCTTC; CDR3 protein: CASSLGLGNNEQFF
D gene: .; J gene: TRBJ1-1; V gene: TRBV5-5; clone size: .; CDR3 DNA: TGTGCCAGCAGGGGGGGGGGAGCCCCCATGAACACTGAAGCTTTCTTT; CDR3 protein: CASRGGGAPMNTEAFF
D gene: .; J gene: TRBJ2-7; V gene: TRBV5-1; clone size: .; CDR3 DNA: TGCGCCAGCTCCCCGGGGGATAGAGTCTACGAGCAGTACTTC; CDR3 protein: CASSPGDRVYEQYF